These 5 T cell receptor beta chains share one sample of origin, sequenced in a study of a mutant IDH1 vaccine in newly diagnosed glioma. Antigen specificity for these receptors is unknown. Time point specified: week 35, safety follow-up. The vaccine gave 300 ug of a 20-mer mutant IDH1 peptide subcutaneously per dose. Sequencing was performed with immunoSEQ multiplex PCR; in TCRdb, only in-frame clones are kept and a portion is missing. The table records some 60,000 clones, 85% to 90% of them present only once. Material: PBMCs, obtained from a glioma patient whose treatment included an IDH1 peptide vaccine. Source of these receptors: a man aged 40-49 years with glioma.

The chain links TRBV5-1 to TRBJ1-2, with 11 nucleotides matching TRBD1. The ends lost 4 bases at V and 7 bases at J; junction bases unmatched: 12. This CDR3 has 16 residues. The germline CDR1 and CDR2 sequences are SGHRS and YFSETQ. The CDR3, as DNA: TGCGCCAGCAGCACTACCCGGGGGACAGGGGGGAGTGGCTACACCTTC. This translates into CASSTTRGTGGSGYTF.

This rearrangement joins TRBV15 to TRBJ2-7, with D possibly being TRBD2 (6 bases). Germline values: CDR1 LNHNV, CDR2 YYDKDF (reference sequence). Trimming shortened V by 2 bases and J by 0 bases, and 8 bases separated the two germline ends. This CDR3 contains 14 residues. CDR3 in DNA: TGTGCCACCAGCAGAAGGGACTTCTCCTACGAGCAGTACTTC. This codes for CATSRRDFSYEQYF.

The rearrangement uses TRBV7-9 and TRBJ2-3; D uncertain. Germline assignment: CDR1 SEHNR and CDR2 FQNEAQ (reference sequence). The CDR3 is 11 residues long. Trimming removed 4 bases from V and 4 bases from J, with 3 bases in between. The CDR3 bases are TGTGCCAGCAGCTCCCCAGATACGCAGTATTTT. Translated: CASSSPDTQYF.

This chain links TRBV18 with TRBJ2-1, with D possibly being TRBD2 (5 bases). Trimming removed 3 bases from V and 0 bases from J, with 9 bases in between. The CDR3 loop spans 15 amino acids. CDR1 is KGHSH and CDR2 is LQKENI in the germline V gene. The CDR3: CASSPLGSSYNEQFF. CDR3 sequence (DNA): TGTGCCAGCTCACCTTTGGGGAGCTCCTACAATGAGCAGTTCTTC.

This chain uses TRBV10-3 with TRBJ2-1; the match to TRBD1 covers 9 bases. CDR1 and CDR2 (germline): ENHRY, SYGVKD. Unmatched junction bases numbered 8, after V lost 6 bases and J lost 8 bases. The CDR3 loop spans 14 amino acids. The CDR3 sequence: CAIRPGQGSYEQFF. The DNA for the CDR3 is TGTGCCATCAGGCCGGGACAGGGATCATATGAGCAGTTCTTC.